This T cell receptor (beta chain) appears in the sequencing data of a study of T cell repertoires in cytomegalovirus infection. Study information: CMV infection plus the matching HLA type was flagged by public TCR beta signatures.

TCRdb ran MiXCR on the reads and lists one entry per CDR3 protein. Of about 71,000 distinct CDR3 sequences in the sample, 20% to 25% are singletons; the top ten hold roughly two thirds. This clonotype was observed a few times. Antigen: not known. V lost 5 bases, J lost 6 bases, and 17 bases stayed unmatched. Germline assignment: CDR1 SGHTA and CDR2 FQGNSA. CDR3 length: 18 residues. The chain is built from TRBV7-2 and TRBJ2-3, with 10 bases that match TRBD2. The sequencing here drew on CD8+ T cells from cultured PBMCs, taken from culture after CMV antigen stimulation. This TCR was recovered from a human donor in good health (CMV status not recorded). Some clones in this sample may be carry-over from other donors' samples. The CDR3: CASSPVSISGGPRDTQYF. Written as DNA, the CDR3 is TGTGCCAGCAGCCCCGTAAGCATTAGCGGGGGGCCCCGGGATACGCAGTATTTT.